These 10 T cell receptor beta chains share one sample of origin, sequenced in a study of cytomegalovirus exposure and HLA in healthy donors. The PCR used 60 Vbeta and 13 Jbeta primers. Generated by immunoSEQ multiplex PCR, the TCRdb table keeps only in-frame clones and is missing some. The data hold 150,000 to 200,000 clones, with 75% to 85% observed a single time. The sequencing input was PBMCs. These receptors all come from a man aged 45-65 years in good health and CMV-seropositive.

The CDR3 sequence is CASSPRLAGRNEQFF. CDR3 DNA sequence: TGTGCCAGCAGCCCTCGGCTAGCGGGGCGGAATGAGCAGTTCTTC. The J gene is TRBJ2-1, the V gene TRBV14; 9 bases agree with TRBD2. The V gene's germline CDR1 is SGHDN and CDR2 FVKESK. The CDR3 totals 15 residues. The junction had 8 bases not matched to a gene; V was cut back by 4 bases and J by 7 bases. The full variable domain, its missing parts supplied by reference TRBV14 and TRBJ2-1, is EAGVTQFPSHSVIEKGQTVTLRCDPISGHDNLYWYRRVMGKEIKFLLHFVKESKQDESGMPNNRFLAERTGGTYSTLKVQPAELEDSGVYFCASSPRLAGRNEQFFGPGTRLTVL.

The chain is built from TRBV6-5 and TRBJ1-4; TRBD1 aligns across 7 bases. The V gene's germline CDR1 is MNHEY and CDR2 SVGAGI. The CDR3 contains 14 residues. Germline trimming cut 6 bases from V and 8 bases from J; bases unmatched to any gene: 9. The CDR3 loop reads CASSRQGREEKLFF. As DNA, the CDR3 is TGTGCCAGCAGCCGACAGGGAAGAGAAGAAAAACTGTTTTTT.

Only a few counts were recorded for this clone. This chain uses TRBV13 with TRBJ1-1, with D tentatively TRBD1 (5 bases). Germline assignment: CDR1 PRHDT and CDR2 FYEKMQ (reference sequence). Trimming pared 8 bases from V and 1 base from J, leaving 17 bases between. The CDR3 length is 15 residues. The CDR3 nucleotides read TGTGCCAGCGCCCACCATCAAACAGGGAACACTGAAGCTTTCTTT. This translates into CASAHHQTGNTEAFF.

As DNA, the CDR3 is TGTGCCAGTCACAGGGAAGGGGAAAAACTGTTTTTT. Protein product: CASHREGEKLFF. V usage is TRBV28 and J usage is TRBJ1-4; D may be TRBD1 (6 bases). This CDR3 is built from 12 residues. Trimming cost V 9 bases and J 8 bases, with 13 bases left between them. Germline V gene sequence: CDR1 MDHEN, CDR2 SYDVKM.

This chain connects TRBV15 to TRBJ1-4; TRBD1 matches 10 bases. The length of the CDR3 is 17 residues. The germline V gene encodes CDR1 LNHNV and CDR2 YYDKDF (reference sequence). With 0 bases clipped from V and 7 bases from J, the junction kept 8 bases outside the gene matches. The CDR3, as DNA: TGTGCCACCAGCAGAGATCCGGTGACAGGGGGCGGTGAAAAACTGTTTTTT. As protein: CATSRDPVTGGGEKLFF.

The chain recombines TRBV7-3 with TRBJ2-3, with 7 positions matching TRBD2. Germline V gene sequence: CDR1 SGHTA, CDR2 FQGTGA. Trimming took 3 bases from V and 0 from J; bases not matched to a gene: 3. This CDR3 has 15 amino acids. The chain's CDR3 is CASSLAGGSTDTQYF. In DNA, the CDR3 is TGTGCCAGCAGCTTGGCCGGGGGGAGCACAGATACGCAGTATTTT.

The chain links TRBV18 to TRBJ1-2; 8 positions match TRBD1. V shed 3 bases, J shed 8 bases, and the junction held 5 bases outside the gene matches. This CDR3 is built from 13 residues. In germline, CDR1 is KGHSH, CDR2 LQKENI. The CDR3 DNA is TGTGCCAGCTCACCGACAGGGGTGGGCGGCTACACCTTC. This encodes CASSPTGVGGYTF.

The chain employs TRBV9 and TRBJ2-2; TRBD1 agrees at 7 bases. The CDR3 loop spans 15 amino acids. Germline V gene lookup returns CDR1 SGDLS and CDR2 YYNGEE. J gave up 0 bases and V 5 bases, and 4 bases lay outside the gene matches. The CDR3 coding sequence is TGTGCCAGCAGTAAACAGGGGTCGAACACCGGGGAGCTGTTTTTT. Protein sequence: CASSKQGSNTGELFF.

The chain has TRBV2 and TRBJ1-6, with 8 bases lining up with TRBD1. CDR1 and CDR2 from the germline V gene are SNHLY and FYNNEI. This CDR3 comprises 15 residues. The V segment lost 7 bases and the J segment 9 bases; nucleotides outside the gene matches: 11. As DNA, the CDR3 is TGTGCCAGCACCGACCGGACAGGGAAGGGTTCACCCCTCCACTTT. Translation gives CASTDRTGKGSPLHF. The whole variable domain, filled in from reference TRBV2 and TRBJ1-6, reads EPEVTQTPSHQVTQMGQEVILRCVPISNHLYFYWYRQILGQKVEFLVSFYNNEISEKSEIFDDQFSVERPDGSNFTLKIRSTKLEDSAMYFCASTDRTGKGSPLHFGNGTRLTVT.

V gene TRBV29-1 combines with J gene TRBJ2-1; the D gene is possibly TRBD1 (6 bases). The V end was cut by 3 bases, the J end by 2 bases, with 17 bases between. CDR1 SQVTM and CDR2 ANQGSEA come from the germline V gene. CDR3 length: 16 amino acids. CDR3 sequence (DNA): TGCAGCGTTGACGCCTGGGCAGGGGCGACCTACAATGAGCAGTTCTTC. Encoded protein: CSVDAWAGATYNEQFF.